Listed below are T cell receptor beta chains from one sample, sequenced in a study of breast tumors, draining lymph nodes, adjacent tissues. Via MiXCR, TCRdb re-called the multiplex PCR reads, giving one row per CDR3 protein. Among around 290,000 distinct CDR3 sequences, about 30% were seen once, and the ten largest hold approximately 1%. Sequences were obtained from axillary lymph node tissue. Source of these receptors: a female donor with breast cancer. Some clones in this sample may be carry-over from other donors' samples. CDR3s include the opening cysteine and the closing phenylalanine or tryptophan. A D gene is named only where the DNA matches it firmly. Expanded clones get a size class; other rows say once, few or many, or leave the size out.

CDR3aa: CASRNSGIANTEAFF
CDR3nt: TGTGCCAGCAGGAATAGTGGTATAGCGAACACTGAAGCTTTCTTT
abundance: NA
d_gene: NA
j_gene: TRBJ1-1
v_gene: TRBV2

CDR3aa: CASSGRTGGRGELFF
CDR3nt: TGTGCCAGCAGTGGACGTACAGGGGGTCGAGGGGAGCTGTTTTTT
abundance: once
d_gene: TRBD1
j_gene: TRBJ2-2
v_gene: TRBV2

CDR3aa: CSVAGASRGANVLTF
CDR3nt: TGCAGCGTTGCCGGGGCCTCTAGGGGGGCCAACGTCCTGACTTTC
abundance: NA
d_gene: NA
j_gene: TRBJ2-6
v_gene: TRBV29-1

CDR3aa: CSAPLAGTQETQYF
CDR3nt: TGCAGTGCCCCACTAGCGGGAACTCAAGAGACCCAGTACTTC
abundance: many
d_gene: TRBD2
j_gene: TRBJ2-5
v_gene: TRBV20-1

CDR3aa: CSAVVQGNYGYTF
CDR3nt: TGCAGCGCCGTCGTACAGGGGAACTATGGCTACACCTTC
abundance: many
d_gene: TRBD1
j_gene: TRBJ1-2
v_gene: TRBV29-1

CDR3aa: CASSPTPISNQPQHF
CDR3nt: TGTGCCAGCAGTCCGACGCCGATTAGCAATCAGCCCCAGCATTTT
abundance: NA
d_gene: NA
j_gene: TRBJ1-5
v_gene: TRBV3-1

CDR3aa: CASSPTMDTQYF
CDR3nt: TGTGCCAGCAGCCCTACTATGGATACGCAGTATTTT
abundance: many
d_gene: NA
j_gene: TRBJ2-3
v_gene: TRBV7-3

CDR3aa: CASRPTGSYEQYF
CDR3nt: TGTGCCAGCAGACCGACAGGCTCCTACGAGCAGTACTTC
abundance: many
d_gene: NA
j_gene: TRBJ2-7
v_gene: TRBV6-1

CDR3aa: CASGLVPDTDTQYF
CDR3nt: TGTGCTAGTGGTTTGGTACCAGACACAGATACGCAGTATTTT
abundance: many
d_gene: NA
j_gene: TRBJ2-3
v_gene: TRBV12-5

CDR3aa: CSARDLRTSHGETQYF
CDR3nt: TGCAGTGCTAGAGATCTAAGGACTAGCCATGGGGAGACCCAGTACTTC
abundance: many
d_gene: TRBD2
j_gene: TRBJ2-5
v_gene: TRBV20-1

CDR3aa: CSVEIGTGYTF
CDR3nt: TGCAGCGTTGAGATAGGGACAGGCTACACCTTC
abundance: many
d_gene: NA
j_gene: TRBJ1-2
v_gene: TRBV29-1

CDR3aa: CASSPRVAGGPEETQYF
CDR3nt: TGTGCCAGCTCACCACGGGTTGCGGGAGGGCCGGAAGAGACCCAGTACTTC
abundance: NA
d_gene: TRBD2
j_gene: TRBJ2-5
v_gene: TRBV18

CDR3aa: CASSHSPPPNSPLHF
CDR3nt: TGTGCCAGCAGTCACTCGCCCCCACCAAATTCACCCCTCCACTTT
abundance: many
d_gene: NA
j_gene: TRBJ1-6
v_gene: TRBV6-5

CDR3aa: CASSIEGQELFF
CDR3nt: TGTGCCAGTAGTATAGAGGGACAGGAACTGTTTTTT
abundance: once
d_gene: TRBD1
j_gene: TRBJ2-2
v_gene: TRBV19

CDR3aa: CASSPLWWAGELFF
CDR3nt: TGTGCCAGCAGCCCCCTCTGGTGGGCCGGGGAGCTGTTTTTT
abundance: NA
d_gene: NA
j_gene: TRBJ2-2
v_gene: TRBV3-1

CDR3aa: CASSLSSGLGSGANVLTF
CDR3nt: TGTGCCAGCAGCTTAAGTTCAGGGTTGGGCTCTGGGGCCAACGTCCTGACTTTC
abundance: many
d_gene: NA
j_gene: TRBJ2-6
v_gene: TRBV7-9

CDR3aa: CASSANGLAGGYEQYF
CDR3nt: TGTGCCAGCAGCGCCAACGGACTAGCGGGTGGCTACGAGCAGTACTTC
abundance: many
d_gene: TRBD2
j_gene: TRBJ2-7
v_gene: TRBV5-6

CDR3aa: CASIPQGTASYGYTF
CDR3nt: TGTGCCAGCATCCCCCAGGGCACAGCTAGCTATGGCTACACCTTC
abundance: many
d_gene: NA
j_gene: TRBJ1-2
v_gene: TRBV6-6

CDR3aa: CASTKDRPATNEKLFF
CDR3nt: TGTGCCAGCACCAAGGACAGGCCCGCAACTAATGAAAAACTGTTTTTT
abundance: few
d_gene: TRBD1
j_gene: TRBJ1-4
v_gene: TRBV27

CDR3aa: CASSRERRRWTEAFF
CDR3nt: TGCGCCAGCAGCCGCGAGAGGCGCAGGTGGACTGAAGCTTTCTTT
abundance: NA
d_gene: NA
j_gene: TRBJ1-1
v_gene: TRBV4-3

CDR3aa: CAISETENYGYTF
CDR3nt: TGTGCCATCAGTGAGACAGAAAACTATGGCTACACCTTC
abundance: many
d_gene: NA
j_gene: TRBJ1-2
v_gene: TRBV10-3

CDR3aa: CSAGQGSSSNQPQHF
CDR3nt: TGCAGTGCTGGACAGGGCTCCTCTAGCAATCAGCCCCAGCATTTT
abundance: many
d_gene: TRBD1
j_gene: TRBJ1-5
v_gene: TRBV20-1

CDR3aa: CASSYGQITGTQYF
CDR3nt: TGCGCCAGCAGCTACGGACAGATCACAGGTACGCAGTATTTC
abundance: NA
d_gene: NA
j_gene: TRBJ2-7
v_gene: TRBV5-1

CDR3aa: CATLGQGLNIQYF
CDR3nt: TGTGCCACCCTAGGACAGGGTTTGAACATTCAGTACTTC
abundance: many
d_gene: TRBD1
j_gene: TRBJ2-4
v_gene: TRBV10-3

CDR3aa: CASSPIRGGSYNEQFF
CDR3nt: TGTGCCAGCTCACCTATTAGAGGCGGCTCCTACAATGAGCAGTTCTTC
abundance: NA
d_gene: NA
j_gene: TRBJ2-1
v_gene: TRBV18

CDR3aa: CASSSSGRPNYGYTF
CDR3nt: TGTGCCAGCAGCAGTTCCGGGAGACCCAATTATGGCTACACCTTC
abundance: many
d_gene: NA
j_gene: TRBJ1-2
v_gene: TRBV7-9

CDR3aa: CATSALVGRGNEQFF
CDR3nt: TGTGCCACCAGTGCCCTAGTGGGACGGGGCAATGAGCAGTTCTTC
abundance: many
d_gene: NA
j_gene: TRBJ2-1
v_gene: TRBV24-1

CDR3aa: CASAQQGALGYTF
CDR3nt: TGTGCCAGCGCCCAACAGGGGGCGCTAGGCTACACCTTC
abundance: NA
d_gene: TRBD1
j_gene: TRBJ1-2
v_gene: TRBV28

CDR3aa: CASRLSYNEQFF
CDR3nt: TGTGCCAGCAGACTCTCCTACAATGAGCAGTTCTTC
abundance: many
d_gene: NA
j_gene: TRBJ2-1
v_gene: TRBV7-9

CDR3aa: CASSYRLAETQYF
CDR3nt: TGTGCCAGCAGTTACCGACTAGCGGAGACCCAGTACTTC
abundance: many
d_gene: TRBD2
j_gene: TRBJ2-5
v_gene: TRBV7-3

CDR3aa: CASSLYNEQYF
CDR3nt: TGTGCCAGCAGCTTATATAACGAGCAGTACTTC
abundance: many
d_gene: NA
j_gene: TRBJ2-7
v_gene: TRBV7-8

CDR3aa: CASSLNEGEQYF
CDR3nt: TGTGCCAGCAGTTTAAATGAAGGCGAGCAGTACTTC
abundance: many
d_gene: NA
j_gene: TRBJ2-7
v_gene: TRBV12-3/TRBV12-4

CDR3aa: CAISGSGRGYEQYF
CDR3nt: TGTGCCATCAGTGGAAGCGGGAGAGGGTACGAGCAGTACTTC
abundance: many
d_gene: TRBD2
j_gene: TRBJ2-7
v_gene: TRBV10-3